Detailed here is one TCR beta chain. This record comes from a study of shared T cell receptors in the human thymus. Data came from immunoSEQ multiplex PCR; TCRdb stores just in-frame clones and leaves some out. The data show roughly 660,000 clones, approximately 88% seen once. The CDR3 extends over 13 amino acids. V lost 5 bases and J 0 bases, leaving 9 bases between the germline ends. The germline gives CDR1 SGHDT, CDR2 YYEEEE. The sample was also linked to a second study, of human thymus T cells. That paper states: Resections from corrective heart surgery provided thymus tissue. The authors found apparently biased V and J gene usage in thymic and blood repertoires.

Sequencing used thymocytes. The source of this sequence is a boy less than two years old with a congenital heart defect. The gene calls are TRBV5-6 and TRBJ2-7; TRBD2 might be the D (6 bases). CDR3 DNA: TGTGCCAGCAGGGGCGGGATCTCCTACGAGCAGTACTTC. This sequence encodes CASRGGISYEQYF. Supplemented by reference TRBV5-6 and TRBJ2-7, the full variable domain reads DAGVTQSPTHLIKTRGQQVTLRCSPKSGHDTVSWYQQALGQGPQFIFQYYEEEERQRGNFPDRFSGHQFPNYSSELNVNALLLGDSALYLCASRGGISYEQYFGPGTRLTVT.